A selection of T cell receptor beta chains follows, all from one sample in a study of T cell clones after liver transplantation. The assay was immunoSEQ multiplex PCR, and TCRdb's table has in-frame clones only and misses some. The sample consists of about 45,000 clones, roughly 84% of them appearing once. This specimen was CD4+ T cells from blood, taken 24 months after liver transplant. All receptors derive from a human patient who received a liver transplant. Part of the T cells may come from the graft donor. The CDR3 runs from the conserved cysteine through the conserved F or W. Each record gives: CDR3 protein, CDR3 DNA, clone size, J gene, D gene, V gene. D genes are given only for firm matches. Clone size is not always given. Where it is, it says once, few, many or a class for expanded clones.

CDR3aa: CASSSQGMGFTEAFF
CDR3nt: TGTGCCAGCAGTTCTCAGGGAATGGGGTTCACTGAAGCTTTCTTT
abundance: NA
j_gene: TRBJ1-1
d_gene: NA
v_gene: TRBV5-8

CDR3aa: CATRQGSPPNEQFF
CDR3nt: TGTGCCACCCGACAGGGGAGCCCTCCCAATGAGCAGTTCTTC
abundance: NA
j_gene: TRBJ2-1
d_gene: TRBD1
v_gene: TRBV6-5

CDR3aa: CASSLDPVRSGANVLTF
CDR3nt: TGTGCCAGCAGCTTGGACCCGGTGCGCTCTGGGGCCAACGTCCTGACTTTC
abundance: NA
j_gene: TRBJ2-6
d_gene: NA
v_gene: TRBV5-6

CDR3aa: CASSLYGSSTDTQYF
CDR3nt: TGTGCCAGCAGTTTGTACGGGAGTAGCACAGATACGCAGTATTTT
abundance: NA
j_gene: TRBJ2-3
d_gene: NA
v_gene: TRBV27

CDR3aa: CASSLPRQGAGETQYF
CDR3nt: TGTGCCAGCAGCCTTCCCCGACAGGGGGCTGGGGAGACCCAGTACTTC
abundance: once
j_gene: TRBJ2-5
d_gene: TRBD1
v_gene: TRBV5-4

CDR3aa: CASSNWETQYF
CDR3nt: TGTGCCAGCAGTAACTGGGAGACCCAGTACTTC
abundance: NA
j_gene: TRBJ2-5
d_gene: NA
v_gene: TRBV6-1

CDR3aa: CASSASRGSYEQYF
CDR3nt: TGTGCCAGCAGTGCGTCTCGCGGGAGTTACGAGCAGTACTTC
abundance: NA
j_gene: TRBJ2-7
d_gene: TRBD2
v_gene: TRBV6-6

CDR3aa: CASSNTRTEAFF
CDR3nt: TGTGCCAGCAGTAACACAAGAACTGAAGCTTTCTTT
abundance: once
j_gene: TRBJ1-1
d_gene: NA
v_gene: TRBV6-5

CDR3aa: CATSRTGMSTEAFF
CDR3nt: TGTGCCACCAGCAGAACAGGGATGTCCACTGAAGCTTTCTTT
abundance: NA
j_gene: TRBJ1-1
d_gene: NA
v_gene: TRBV15

CDR3aa: CASSADGNTGELFF
CDR3nt: TGCGCCAGCAGCGCGGACGGGAACACCGGGGAGCTGTTTTTT
abundance: NA
j_gene: TRBJ2-2
d_gene: NA
v_gene: TRBV5-1

CDR3aa: CASRSGVTQYF
CDR3nt: TGTGCCAGCAGATCAGGGGTTACGCAGTATTTT
abundance: NA
j_gene: TRBJ2-3
d_gene: NA
v_gene: TRBV6-4

CDR3aa: CASSSTQGAKTQYF
CDR3nt: TGTGCCAGCAGCTCAACACAGGGGGCGAAGACCCAGTACTTC
abundance: NA
j_gene: TRBJ2-5
d_gene: TRBD1
v_gene: TRBV7-2

CDR3aa: CASSYAGLNTEAFF
CDR3nt: TGTGCCAGCAGTTATGCGGGTTTGAACACTGAAGCTTTCTTT
abundance: NA
j_gene: TRBJ1-1
d_gene: NA
v_gene: TRBV6-6

CDR3aa: CASRLGQDSGNTIYF
CDR3nt: TGCGCCAGCAGGCTGGGACAGGACTCTGGAAACACCATATATTTT
abundance: NA
j_gene: TRBJ1-3
d_gene: TRBD1
v_gene: TRBV5-1

CDR3aa: CASSPSGALYNEQFF
CDR3nt: TGTGCCAGCTCACCTTCGGGGGCCCTATACAATGAGCAGTTCTTC
abundance: NA
j_gene: TRBJ2-1
d_gene: NA
v_gene: TRBV18

CDR3aa: CASSQGTVSEDGYTF
CDR3nt: TGCGCCAGCAGCCAAGGGACAGTTAGTGAGGATGGCTACACCTTC
abundance: NA
j_gene: TRBJ1-2
d_gene: NA
v_gene: TRBV4-1

CDR3aa: CASSGRGIDTEAFF
CDR3nt: TGTGCCAGCAGTGGTAGAGGGATAGACACTGAAGCTTTCTTT
abundance: NA
j_gene: TRBJ1-1
d_gene: NA
v_gene: TRBV2

CDR3aa: CASIPTGGTSGANVLTF
CDR3nt: TGTGCCAGTATCCCAACAGGGGGTACGTCTGGGGCCAACGTCCTGACTTTC
abundance: few
j_gene: TRBJ2-6
d_gene: TRBD1
v_gene: TRBV19

CDR3aa: CPGSARSGGKGSYEQYF
CDR3nt: TGTCCTGGGAGCGCACGGTCCGGGGGTAAGGGCTCCTACGAGCAGTACTTC
abundance: few
j_gene: TRBJ2-7
d_gene: NA
v_gene: TRBV22-1

CDR3aa: CASSPGTSGRRGETQYF
CDR3nt: TGCGCCAGCAGTCCCGGGACTAGCGGGAGACGGGGAGAGACCCAGTACTTC
abundance: NA
j_gene: TRBJ2-5
d_gene: TRBD2
v_gene: TRBV5-1

CDR3aa: CATGSSRGPNYGYTF
CDR3nt: TGTGCCACCGGATCCAGCAGGGGCCCTAACTATGGCTACACCTTC
abundance: NA
j_gene: TRBJ1-2
d_gene: NA
v_gene: TRBV19

CDR3aa: CSARVYNEQFF
CDR3nt: TGCAGTGCTAGAGTGTACAATGAGCAGTTCTTC
abundance: NA
j_gene: TRBJ2-1
d_gene: NA
v_gene: TRBV20-1

CDR3aa: CASSQDVARGEAFF
CDR3nt: TGTGCCAGCAGCCAAGATGTTGCCCGCGGTGAAGCTTTCTTT
abundance: NA
j_gene: TRBJ1-1
d_gene: NA
v_gene: TRBV4-2

CDR3aa: CASTSPRVNTGELFF
CDR3nt: TGTGCCAGCACCTCGCCACGGGTGAACACCGGGGAGCTGTTTTTT
abundance: NA
j_gene: TRBJ2-2
d_gene: NA
v_gene: TRBV11-2

CDR3aa: CASSPQGGDTEAFF
CDR3nt: TGTGCCAGCTCACCTCAGGGAGGCGACACTGAAGCTTTCTTT
abundance: NA
j_gene: TRBJ1-1
d_gene: NA
v_gene: TRBV18

CDR3aa: CASSEPGLRNTEAFF
CDR3nt: TGTGCCAGCAGTGAGCCGGGCCTCAGGAACACTGAAGCTTTCTTT
abundance: NA
j_gene: TRBJ1-1
d_gene: NA
v_gene: TRBV6-6

CDR3aa: CASSLSTSGRSNEQFF
CDR3nt: TGCGCCAGCAGTTTATCGACTAGCGGGAGGTCAAATGAGCAGTTCTTC
abundance: NA
j_gene: TRBJ2-1
d_gene: TRBD2
v_gene: TRBV5-1

CDR3aa: CASSKVYRGGAAETQYF
CDR3nt: TGTGCCAGCAGCAAAGTTTACCGCGGGGGGGCCGCGGAGACCCAGTACTTC
abundance: NA
j_gene: TRBJ2-5
d_gene: NA
v_gene: TRBV21-1

CDR3aa: CASSGRWGYNEQFF
CDR3nt: TGTGCCAGCAGTGGACGATGGGGATACAATGAGCAGTTCTTC
abundance: NA
j_gene: TRBJ2-1
d_gene: NA
v_gene: TRBV6-1

CDR3aa: CSVGQGARNEQFF
CDR3nt: TGCAGCGTTGGACAGGGGGCGCGTAATGAGCAGTTCTTC
abundance: once
j_gene: TRBJ2-1
d_gene: TRBD1
v_gene: TRBV29-1

CDR3aa: CASRDSHSNQPQHF
CDR3nt: TGTGCCAGCAGAGACAGTCATAGCAATCAGCCCCAGCATTTT
abundance: NA
j_gene: TRBJ1-5
d_gene: NA
v_gene: TRBV21-1

CDR3aa: CASSWTHNVETQYF
CDR3nt: TGCGCCAGCAGCTGGACTCATAATGTCGAGACCCAGTACTTC
abundance: NA
j_gene: TRBJ2-5
d_gene: NA
v_gene: TRBV5-1

CDR3aa: CASSYSRDPPGYTF
CDR3nt: TGTGCCAGCAGTTACTCGAGGGACCCACCAGGCTACACCTTC
abundance: NA
j_gene: TRBJ1-2
d_gene: NA
v_gene: TRBV6-5

CDR3aa: CASSYERVTEKLFF
CDR3nt: TGTGCCAGCAGTTACGAGAGAGTAACCGAAAAACTGTTTTTT
abundance: NA
j_gene: TRBJ1-4
d_gene: NA
v_gene: TRBV6-6

CDR3aa: CASSPGVYEQYF
CDR3nt: TGTGCCAGCAGCCCGGGAGTCTACGAGCAGTACTTC
abundance: NA
j_gene: TRBJ2-7
d_gene: NA
v_gene: TRBV5-8

CDR3aa: CASSLGTSGGFGTGELFF
CDR3nt: TGTGCCAGCAGCTTAGGAACTAGCGGGGGGTTTGGCACCGGGGAGCTGTTTTTT
abundance: NA
j_gene: TRBJ2-2
d_gene: TRBD2
v_gene: TRBV11-3

CDR3aa: CASSYSASPGNTIYF
CDR3nt: TGTGCCAGCAGTTACTCGGCATCTCCGGGAAACACCATATATTTT
abundance: NA
j_gene: TRBJ1-3
d_gene: NA
v_gene: TRBV6-5

CDR3aa: CASSIRLNQPQHF
CDR3nt: TGTGCCAGCAGCATCAGGCTAAATCAGCCCCAGCATTTT
abundance: NA
j_gene: TRBJ1-5
d_gene: NA
v_gene: TRBV7-6

CDR3aa: CASSLGRKARSGNTIYF
CDR3nt: TGTGCCAGCAGCTTAGGGAGAAAGGCCCGCTCTGGAAACACCATATATTTT
abundance: NA
j_gene: TRBJ1-3
d_gene: NA
v_gene: TRBV11-2

CDR3aa: CASSQAPGQGPNSPLHF
CDR3nt: TGCGCCAGCAGCCAGGCTCCGGGACAGGGGCCGAATTCACCCCTCCACTTT
abundance: NA
j_gene: TRBJ1-6
d_gene: TRBD1
v_gene: TRBV4-3

CDR3aa: CASSFAGGGEKLFF
CDR3nt: TGCGCCAGCAGCTTTGCAGGGGGAGGTGAAAAACTGTTTTTT
abundance: NA
j_gene: TRBJ1-4
d_gene: TRBD1
v_gene: TRBV5-1

CDR3aa: CASSYSIRNTGELFF
CDR3nt: TGTGCCAGCAGTTACTCGATCCGGAACACCGGGGAGCTGTTTTTT
abundance: NA
j_gene: TRBJ2-2
d_gene: NA
v_gene: TRBV6-5

CDR3aa: CASGRTGNTEAFF
CDR3nt: TGTGCTAGTGGCCGGACAGGGAACACTGAAGCTTTCTTT
abundance: NA
j_gene: TRBJ1-1
d_gene: TRBD1
v_gene: TRBV12-5

CDR3aa: CASSLSSAALNYGYTF
CDR3nt: TGCGCCAGCAGCTTGAGTTCAGCCGCACTTAACTATGGCTACACCTTC
abundance: NA
j_gene: TRBJ1-2
d_gene: NA
v_gene: TRBV5-1

CDR3aa: CASRTGRATARNTGELFF
CDR3nt: TGCGCCAGCAGGACAGGGAGGGCAACGGCCCGAAACACCGGGGAGCTGTTTTTT
abundance: NA
j_gene: TRBJ2-2
d_gene: NA
v_gene: TRBV23-1

CDR3aa: CASSYELNTEAFF
CDR3nt: TGTGCCAGCAGTTACGAGTTGAACACTGAAGCTTTCTTT
abundance: NA
j_gene: TRBJ1-1
d_gene: NA
v_gene: TRBV6-5

CDR3aa: CASSRAAGGYGYTF
CDR3nt: TGTGCCAGCAGCAGGGCAGCCGGGGGCTATGGCTACACCTTC
abundance: few
j_gene: TRBJ1-2
d_gene: NA
v_gene: TRBV2

CDR3aa: CASSGILRDTQYF
CDR3nt: TGTGCCAGCAGTGGGATCTTAAGAGATACGCAGTATTTT
abundance: NA
j_gene: TRBJ2-3
d_gene: NA
v_gene: TRBV27

CDR3aa: CASSPVYAGKGKQYF
CDR3nt: TGTGCCAGCAGCCCCGTCTATGCTGGGAAAGGGAAGCAGTACTTC
abundance: NA
j_gene: TRBJ2-7
d_gene: NA
v_gene: TRBV5-6

CDR3aa: CASSTGITEAFF
CDR3nt: TGTGCCAGCAGTACAGGGATCACTGAAGCTTTCTTT
abundance: NA
j_gene: TRBJ1-1
d_gene: NA
v_gene: TRBV6-1

CDR3aa: CASTGRPNTEAFF
CDR3nt: TGTGCCAGCACAGGGCGACCGAACACTGAAGCTTTCTTT
abundance: few
j_gene: TRBJ1-1
d_gene: NA
v_gene: TRBV2

CDR3aa: CASSSAGSQETQYF
CDR3nt: TGCGCCAGCAGTTCCGCAGGGTCCCAAGAGACCCAGTACTTC
abundance: NA
j_gene: TRBJ2-5
d_gene: NA
v_gene: TRBV4-1

CDR3aa: CASSLGAGNTIYF
CDR3nt: TGCGCCAGCAGCTTGGGGGCTGGAAACACCATATATTTT
abundance: once
j_gene: TRBJ1-3
d_gene: NA
v_gene: TRBV5-1

CDR3aa: CASSRIRDRASRQYF
CDR3nt: TGTGCCAGCAGCCGAATCCGGGACAGGGCGAGCAGGCAGTACTTC
abundance: NA
j_gene: TRBJ2-7
d_gene: TRBD1
v_gene: TRBV7-8

CDR3aa: CASSSEPGTGARGGGTDTQYF
CDR3nt: TGCGCCAGCAGCTCAGAACCCGGGACAGGAGCGAGGGGGGGTGGCACAGATACGCAGTATTTT
abundance: NA
j_gene: TRBJ2-3
d_gene: NA
v_gene: TRBV5-1

CDR3aa: CASSETGSSYNEQFF
CDR3nt: TGCGCCAGCAGTGAAACAGGATCCTCCTACAATGAGCAGTTCTTC
abundance: NA
j_gene: TRBJ2-1
d_gene: NA
v_gene: TRBV10-1

CDR3aa: CASSPGTLPLPNYGYTF
CDR3nt: TGTGCCAGCAGCCCCGGGACACTTCCTCTTCCTAACTATGGCTACACCTTC
abundance: NA
j_gene: TRBJ1-2
d_gene: NA
v_gene: TRBV5-6